The rows below give T cell receptor beta chains drawn from one sample of a study of shared clonotypes between healthy human individuals. Assay used: immunoSEQ multiplex PCR; TCRdb lists only in-frame clones, some missing. The table shows about 1.1 million clones, with 70% to 80% occurring only once. Sequencing input: memory CD4+ T cells from PBMCs. The origin of the receptors is a man between 18 and 29 years old in good health. Some clones in this sample may be carry-over from other donors' samples. Each CDR3 is given with its conserved first and last residue. A D gene is named only where the DNA matches it firmly. Some rows mark clone size as missing; the rest say once, few, many or name a class of expanded clone.

TRBV28	few	15	TRBJ2-3	TRBD2	CASSLSRREVWPGYF	TGTGCCAGCAGTTTATCCCGTCGGGAGGTGTGGCCCGGGTATTTT
TRBV5-1	.	16	TRBJ2-7	.	CASSLAGPFRSYEQYF	TGCGCCAGCAGCTTGGCCGGACCTTTTCGGTCCTACGAGCAGTACTTC
TRBV11-2	.	19	TRBJ2-6	.	CASSFAPGHQTSGANVLTF	TGTGCCAGCAGCTTTGCACCGGGACACCAAACCTCTGGGGCCAACGTCCTGACTTTC
TRBV6-1	.	14	TRBJ1-6	.	CASSEVSINSPLHF	TGTGCCAGCAGTGAAGTCAGCATTAATTCACCCCTCCACTTT
TRBV27	.	19	TRBJ2-1	.	CASSLFSAGNARVYNEQFF	TGTGCCAGCAGTTTATTTTCGGCAGGTAATGCGAGGGTATACAATGAGCAGTTCTTC
TRBV7-3	.	15	TRBJ2-3	.	CASSRNSGHTDTQYF	TGTGCCAGCAGCCGCAATAGCGGCCACACAGATACGCAGTATTTT
TRBV9	few	17	TRBJ2-3	TRBD2	CASSVGTSGGGADTQYF	TGTGCCAGCAGCGTAGGGACTAGCGGGGGAGGTGCAGATACGCAGTATTTT
TRBV5-1	.	15	TRBJ1-1	.	CASSPGRGSNTEAFF	TGCGCCAGCAGCCCTGGCCGGGGATCGAACACTGAAGCTTTCTTT
TRBV30	.	17	TRBJ1-5	TRBD1	CACPSAGTDYSNQPQHF	TGTGCCTGCCCTTCCGCCGGGACAGATTATAGCAATCAGCCCCAGCATTTT
TRBV6-6	.	13	TRBJ1-1	TRBD1	CASSWDRGTEAFF	TGTGCCAGCAGTTGGGACAGAGGCACTGAAGCTTTCTTT
TRBV4-1	.	16	TRBJ1-5	.	CASSQAGGKDNQPQHF	TGCGCCAGCAGCCAAGCTGGAGGGAAGGACAATCAGCCCCAGCATTTT
TRBV7-2	.	15	TRBJ2-7	TRBD2	CASSSSGLAGTEQYF	TGTGCCAGCAGCTCGTCCGGACTAGCGGGAACCGAGCAGTACTTC
TRBV18	.	14	TRBJ2-3	.	CATPVLGTTDTQYF	TGTGCCACCCCGGTATTAGGAACCACAGATACGCAGTATTTT
TRBV28	few	15	TRBJ1-5	TRBD1	CASRPGQTSNQPQHF	TGTGCCAGCAGACCGGGACAGACTAGCAATCAGCCCCAGCATTTT
TRBV6-6	.	13	TRBJ1-3	.	CASTSISGNTIYF	TGTGCCAGCACCTCTATCTCTGGAAACACCATATATTTT
TRBV28	.	14	TRBJ2-7	TRBD2	CASSLSGRAYEQYF	TGTGCCAGCAGTTTGAGCGGGAGGGCCTACGAGCAGTACTTC
TRBV6-6	.	13	TRBJ1-1	.	CASYDRPNTEAFF	TGTGCCAGCTATGACAGACCGAACACTGAAGCTTTCTTT
TRBV7-9	.	13	TRBJ1-4	.	CASSRDNDEKLFF	TGTGCCAGCAGCCGGGACAACGATGAAAAACTGTTTTTT
TRBV5-6	.	14	TRBJ2-7	TRBD1	CASSFRDRGYEQYF	TGTGCCAGCAGCTTCCGTGACAGGGGCTACGAGCAGTACTTC
TRBV19	few	16	TRBJ2-7	.	CASSIPQDPSSYEQYF	TGTGCCAGTAGTATACCCCAAGACCCAAGCTCCTACGAGCAGTACTTC
TRBV6-5	.	14	TRBJ2-7	.	CASSQGPGAYEQYF	TGTGCCAGCAGTCAGGGACCGGGCGCCTACGAGCAGTACTTC
TRBV10-2	once	12	TRBJ1-1	.	CASGSRGSEAFF	TGCGCCAGCGGAAGCAGGGGCTCTGAAGCTTTCTTT